This T cell receptor beta chain comes out of a study of shared clonotypes between healthy human individuals. The CDR3 runs to 15 residues. CDR1 MDHEN and CDR2 SYDVKM come from the germline V gene. V was clipped by 7 bases and J by 3 bases, with 15 bases between them. Assay used: immunoSEQ multiplex PCR; TCRdb lists only in-frame clones, some missing. Among millions of clones listed, roughly 91% were seen once. Only CD45RO-negative cells positively selected for CCR7 counted as naive CD8 cells, so terminally differentiated effector memory CD45RA+ cells were excluded. The V gene is TRBV28, the J gene TRBJ2-2; D ambiguous. The clonotype comes from a man in his late teens or twenties in good health. Some clones in this sample may be carry-over from other donors' samples. Sequencing was done on a sample of naive CD8+ T cells from PBMCs. The CDR3 loop is CASTPGLPYTGELFF. The CDR3 coding sequence is TGTGCCAGCACCCCGGGCCTCCCCTACACCGGGGAGCTGTTTTTT.